The present entry profiles one T cell receptor (beta chain) with its context. A much larger clone sits a single nucleotide away, making a read error possible. Trimming cost V 4 bases and J 6 bases; bases outside gene matches: 3. Germline V CDR1 and CDR2: PRHDT, FYEKMQ (reference sequence). CDR3 size: 13 residues. This specimen comes from a study of blood T cell repertoires in COVID-19. The wider study: Collection of acute and convalescent COVID-19 samples took place in the United States, Italy and Spain.

Participants' reported clinical history set cohort assignment. Per the original data handling: How many nucleated cells were present was estimated from reference gene primer amplification. Produced via immunoSEQ multiplex PCR; TCRdb's table is partial and in-frame only. The DNA was the basis for D and trimming; V, J and clone size are from that table. The sample includes some 320,000 clones, about 89% seen only once; the top ten take under 5.5%. The sample consisted of PBMCs or T cells enriched from blood (not recorded which). The J gene is TRBJ1-2, the V gene TRBV13; 9 positions match TRBD1. The clonotype was recovered from a woman under 40 who had recovered from COVID-19. The CDR3 loop is CASSYGTGNGYTF. The CDR3 DNA reads as TGTGCCAGCAGCTACGGGACAGGGAATGGCTACACCTTC. The whole variable domain, filled in from reference TRBV13 and TRBJ1-2, reads AAGVIQSPRHLIKEKRETATLKCYPIPRHDTVYWYQQGPGQDPQFLISFYEKMQSDKGSIPDRFSAQQFSDYHSELNMSSLELGDSALYFCASSYGTGNGYTFGSGTRLTVV.